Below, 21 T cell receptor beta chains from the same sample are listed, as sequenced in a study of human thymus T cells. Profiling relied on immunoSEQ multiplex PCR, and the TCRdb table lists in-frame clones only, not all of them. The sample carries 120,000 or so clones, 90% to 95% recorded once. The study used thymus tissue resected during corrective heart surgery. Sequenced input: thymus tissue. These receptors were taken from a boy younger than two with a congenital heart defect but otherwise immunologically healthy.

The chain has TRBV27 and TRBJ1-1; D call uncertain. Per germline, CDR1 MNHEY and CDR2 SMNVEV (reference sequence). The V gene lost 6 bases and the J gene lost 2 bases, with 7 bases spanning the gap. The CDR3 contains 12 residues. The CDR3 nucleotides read TGTGCCAGCAGGGAGAAAAACACTGAAGCTTTCTTT. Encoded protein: CASREKNTEAFF.

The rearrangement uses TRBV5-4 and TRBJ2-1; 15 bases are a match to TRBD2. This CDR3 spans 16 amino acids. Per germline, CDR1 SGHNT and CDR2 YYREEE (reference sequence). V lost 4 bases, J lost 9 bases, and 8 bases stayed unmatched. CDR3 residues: CASSPGLAGGGGEQFF. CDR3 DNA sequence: TGTGCCAGCAGCCCGGGACTAGCGGGGGGCGGCGGTGAGCAGTTCTTC.

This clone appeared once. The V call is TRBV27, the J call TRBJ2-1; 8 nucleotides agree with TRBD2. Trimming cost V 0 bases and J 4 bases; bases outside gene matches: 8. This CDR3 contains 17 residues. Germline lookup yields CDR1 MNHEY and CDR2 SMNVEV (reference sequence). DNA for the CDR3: TGTGCCAGCAGTTTATCCGGGAGGGGCGGGGGTTACAATGAGCAGTTCTTC. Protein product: CASSLSGRGGGYNEQFF.

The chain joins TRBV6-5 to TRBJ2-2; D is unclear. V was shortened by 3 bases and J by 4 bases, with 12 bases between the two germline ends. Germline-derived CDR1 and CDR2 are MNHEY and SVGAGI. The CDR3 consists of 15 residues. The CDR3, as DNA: TGTGCCAGCAGTTATTTGGTAAAGAGCACCGGGGAGCTGTTTTTT. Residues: CASSYLVKSTGELFF.

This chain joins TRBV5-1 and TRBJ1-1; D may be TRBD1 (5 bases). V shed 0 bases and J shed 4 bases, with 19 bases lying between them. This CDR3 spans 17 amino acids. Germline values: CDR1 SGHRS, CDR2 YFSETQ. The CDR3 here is CASSLALAGKTSTEAFF. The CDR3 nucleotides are TGCGCCAGCAGCTTGGCCTTGGCAGGGAAGACAAGCACTGAAGCTTTCTTT.

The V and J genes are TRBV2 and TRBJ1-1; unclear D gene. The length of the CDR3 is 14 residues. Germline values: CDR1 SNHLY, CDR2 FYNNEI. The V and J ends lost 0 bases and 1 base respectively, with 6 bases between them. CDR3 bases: TGTGCCAGCAGTGAAGCACCGGGGAACACTGAAGCTTTCTTT. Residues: CASSEAPGNTEAFF.

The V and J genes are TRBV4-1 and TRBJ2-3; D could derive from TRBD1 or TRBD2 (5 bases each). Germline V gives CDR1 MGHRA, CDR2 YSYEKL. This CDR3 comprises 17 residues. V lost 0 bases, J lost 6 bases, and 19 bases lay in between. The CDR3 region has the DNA TGCGCCAGCAGCCAAGATGGATCGGGGCTTCAAAGGGATACGCAGTATTTT. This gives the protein CASSQDGSGLQRDTQYF.

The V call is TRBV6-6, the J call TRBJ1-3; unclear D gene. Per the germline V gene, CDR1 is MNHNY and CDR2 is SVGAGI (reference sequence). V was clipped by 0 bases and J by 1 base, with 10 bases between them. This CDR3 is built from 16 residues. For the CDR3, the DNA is TGTGCCAGCAGTTACTCAGGAGGGATATCTGGAAACACCATATATTTT. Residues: CASSYSGGISGNTIYF.

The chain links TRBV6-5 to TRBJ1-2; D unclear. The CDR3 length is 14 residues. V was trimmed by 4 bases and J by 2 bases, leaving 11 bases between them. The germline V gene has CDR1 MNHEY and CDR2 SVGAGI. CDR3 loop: CASSFGSSNYGYTF. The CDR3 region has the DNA TGTGCCAGCAGTTTCGGGAGCTCGAACTATGGCTACACCTTC.

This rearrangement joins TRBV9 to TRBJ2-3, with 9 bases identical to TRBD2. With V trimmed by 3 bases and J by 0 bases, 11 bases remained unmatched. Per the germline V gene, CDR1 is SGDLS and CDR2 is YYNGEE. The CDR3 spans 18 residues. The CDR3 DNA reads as TGTGCCAGCAGCGGATCTAGCGGGGTGACTTCTAGCACAGATACGCAGTATTTT. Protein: CASSGSSGVTSSTDTQYF. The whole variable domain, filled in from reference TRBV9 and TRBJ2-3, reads DSGVTQTPKHLITATGQRVTLRCSPRSGDLSVYWYQQSLDQGLQFLIQYYNGEERAKGNILERFSAQQFPDLHSELNLSSLELGDSALYFCASSGSSGVTSSTDTQYFGPGTRLTVL.

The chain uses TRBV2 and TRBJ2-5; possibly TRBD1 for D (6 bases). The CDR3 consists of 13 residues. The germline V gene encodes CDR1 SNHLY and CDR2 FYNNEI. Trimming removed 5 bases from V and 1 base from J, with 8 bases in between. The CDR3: CASSTGIQETQYF. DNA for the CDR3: TGTGCCAGCAGTACAGGGATCCAAGAGACCCAGTACTTC.

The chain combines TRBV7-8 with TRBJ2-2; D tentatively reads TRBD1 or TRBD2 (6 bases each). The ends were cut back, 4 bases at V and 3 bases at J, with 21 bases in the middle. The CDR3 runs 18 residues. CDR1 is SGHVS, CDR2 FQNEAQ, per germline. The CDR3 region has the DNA TGTGCCAGCAGCTCAAGGGACTTCAGGGACACATACACCGGGGAGCTGTTTTTT. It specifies CASSSRDFRDTYTGELFF.

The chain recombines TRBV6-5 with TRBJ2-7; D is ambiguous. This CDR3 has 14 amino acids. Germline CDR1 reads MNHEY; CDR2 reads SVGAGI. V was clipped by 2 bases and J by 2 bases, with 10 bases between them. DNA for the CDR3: TGTGCCAGCAGTTACAGGGCAGGTGCCTACGAGCAGTACTTC. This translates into CASSYRAGAYEQYF.

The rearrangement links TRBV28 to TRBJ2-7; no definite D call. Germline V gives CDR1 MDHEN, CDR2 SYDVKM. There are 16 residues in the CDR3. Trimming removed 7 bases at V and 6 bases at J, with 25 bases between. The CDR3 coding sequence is TGTGCCAGCACCGATTTATCCGGGCAAAAAAATAGCGAGCAGTACTTC. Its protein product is CASTDLSGQKNSEQYF.

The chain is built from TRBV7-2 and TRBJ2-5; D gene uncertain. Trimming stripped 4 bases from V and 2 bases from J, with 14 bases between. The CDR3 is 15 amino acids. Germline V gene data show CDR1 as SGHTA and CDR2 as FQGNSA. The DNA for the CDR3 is TGTGCCAGCAGCTCACCTCCGCGGCTGCAAGAGACCCAGTACTTC. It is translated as CASSSPPRLQETQYF.

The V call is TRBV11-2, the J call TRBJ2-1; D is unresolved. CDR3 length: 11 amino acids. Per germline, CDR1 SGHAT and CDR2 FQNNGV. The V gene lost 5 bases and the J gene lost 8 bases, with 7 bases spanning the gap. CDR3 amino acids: CASSRFDEQFF. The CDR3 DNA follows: TGTGCCAGCAGCCGATTCGATGAGCAGTTCTTC.

The CDR3 sequence is CASKSGTGGRQETQYF. The CDR3, as DNA: TGTGCCAGTAAATCCGGGACAGGGGGTCGGCAAGAGACCCAGTACTTC. The rearrangement links TRBV19 to TRBJ2-5; 11 bases map to TRBD1. CDR3 length equals 16 residues. J gave up 2 bases and V 7 bases, and 9 bases lay outside the gene matches. Germline CDR1 and CDR2: LNHDA and SQIVND (reference sequence).

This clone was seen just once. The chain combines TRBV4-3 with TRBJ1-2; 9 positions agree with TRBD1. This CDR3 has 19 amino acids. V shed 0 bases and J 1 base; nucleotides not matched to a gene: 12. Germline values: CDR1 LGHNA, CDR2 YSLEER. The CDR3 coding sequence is TGCGCCAGCAGCCAAGAGGCAAAGAGGACAGGGGTCGGTAACTATGGCTACACCTTC. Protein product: CASSQEAKRTGVGNYGYTF.

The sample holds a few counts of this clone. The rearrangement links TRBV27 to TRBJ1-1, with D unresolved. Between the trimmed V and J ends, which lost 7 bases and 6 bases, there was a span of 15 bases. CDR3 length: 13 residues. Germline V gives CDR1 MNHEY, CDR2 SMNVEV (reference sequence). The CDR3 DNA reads TGTGCCAGCAATTATGTGGGAGGGTCTGAAGCTTTCTTT. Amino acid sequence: CASNYVGGSEAFF.

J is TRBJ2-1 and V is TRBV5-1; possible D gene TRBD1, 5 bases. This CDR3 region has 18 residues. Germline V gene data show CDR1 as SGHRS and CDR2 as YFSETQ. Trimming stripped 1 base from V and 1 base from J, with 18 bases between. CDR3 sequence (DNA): TGCGCCAGCAGCTTGAAGGTTGCGATTCGACAGTCCTACAATGAGCAGTTCTTC. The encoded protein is CASSLKVAIRQSYNEQFF.

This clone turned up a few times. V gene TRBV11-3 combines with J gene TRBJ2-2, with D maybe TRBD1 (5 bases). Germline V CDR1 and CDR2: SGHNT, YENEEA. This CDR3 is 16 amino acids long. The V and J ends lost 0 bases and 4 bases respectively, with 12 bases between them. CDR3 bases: TGTGCCAGCAGCTTAGAATCAAGGGGCACCACCGGGGAGCTGTTTTTT. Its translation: CASSLESRGTTGELFF.